Below are 2 T cell receptor beta chains sequenced from a single sample in a study of blood T cells in healthy people across ages. It was with a sample-barcoded 5' primer and a J-beta primer mix that a second PCR of roughly 7 to 12 cycles was run. TCRdb independently ran MiXCR on the 5' RACE reads; one entry per CDR3 protein. The sample yields about 670,000 distinct CDR3 sequences, over 40% seen once. Sequenced input: blood. The receptors stem from an elderly woman in good health.

This clonotype was observed at least ten times. V gene TRBV27 combines with J gene TRBJ2-7, with 8 bases lining up with TRBD1. The CDR3 has 14 amino acids. Germline CDR1 reads MNHEY; CDR2 reads SMNVEV (reference sequence). The junction had 6 bases not matched to a gene; V was cut back by 5 bases and J by 3 bases. The CDR3 nucleotides read TGTGCCAGCAGTCGGACAGGGATAATCTACGAGCAGTACTTC. Amino acids: CASSRTGIIYEQYF.

The chain recombines TRBV10-3 with TRBJ2-3; a weak D match, TRBD2 (5 bases). With 6 bases removed from V and 9 bases from J, the gap between germline ends came to 22 bases. The germline V gene has CDR1 ENHRY and CDR2 SYGVKD. The CDR3 sequence is 15 residues long. In nucleotides, the CDR3 is TGTGCCATCAGGGGGATGGTCGTTCTGTCGGGGACGCAGTATTTT. It is translated as CAIRGMVVLSGTQYF.